This T cell receptor (beta chain) stems from a study of T-cell memory formation after mild COVID-19 (dated by TCRdb to the early 2020s). With regard to the full study: TCR sequence clusters from the two donors were largely donor specific. T-cell clones expanding and contracting after mild COVID-19 in two donors were tracked by longitudinal TCRalpha and TCRbeta repertoire sequencing. Two young, previously healthy adult volunteers made up the cohort, one male and one female. Broad study findings and their caveats: Contracting CD4+ clones appeared mostly in the CM and EM memory subsets, whereas CD8+ clones were enriched in EMRA. Some responding clones were found in pre-infection memory, which suggests that pre-existing cross-reactive memory T cells took part in the SARS-CoV-2 response. From day 15 to 85, contracting clones showed balanced CD4/CD8 phenotypes, whereas a second wave of clones that expanded from day 15 to 37 leaned towards CD4+. Only a couple of mild cases were covered in the study, and larger cohorts including severe cases with pre-infection samples were considered necessary. Whether the second-wave clones peaking on day 37 were SARS-CoV-2 specific was not confirmed.

The sequencing machine was an Illumina NovaSeq 6000. TCRalpha and TCRbeta cDNA libraries were built by 5'RACE with constant-segment primers, adding sample barcodes and unique molecular identifiers. RNA was extracted from every sample with Trizol reagent. Libraries were amplified in two PCR steps, with a second sample barcode and Illumina TruSeq adapters added in the second step. Sequencing of the libraries was done on an Illumina NovaSeq, producing 2 x 150 bp paired-end reads. On the study's bioinformatics: Demultiplexing of reads and collapsing into UMI-guided consensus sequences were performed with migec v1.2.7. Using mixcr v2.1.11, UMI consensuses were aligned to TRA and TRB V and J templates and then assembled into clonotypes. Expanded or contracted clonotypes were those called significant by both edgeR and NoisET, with noise models trained on biological replicates. For edgeR calls, the cutoffs were a false discovery rate-adjusted p below 0.01 and a log2 fold-change threshold of 1. As an exploratory analysis of dynamics, max-normalized trajectories of the 1000 most abundant clonotypes were examined with PCA combined with hierarchical clustering. Separately sequenced CD4+ and CD8+ repertoires were used to assign the CD4 or CD8 phenotype of responding clones. Starting from the raw public reads, TCRdb applied fastp trimming at Q25, assembled clones with MiXCR and retained in-frame beta chains. Duplicate CDR3 protein sequences are folded into a single record with the most common DNA and genes. The V and J calls were determined by TCRdb, not by the authors. In this sample the table shows about 14,000 distinct CDR3 sequences, roughly 19% of which occur a single time. About half of the sample is held by the ten biggest clonotypes.

Ficoll-Paque density gradient centrifugation was used to isolate PBMCs. With respect to this clonotype: Its antigen target is currently unknown. No base qualities exist here, and no much larger clone lies one base off it.

V is pared back by 3 bases and J by 5 bases, with 9 bases lying between the germline termini. The CDR3 holds 13 amino acids from the cysteine to the phenylalanine. The retained sequence is limited to the CDR3, 39 bases, with the frame set at the first base. Specimen: PBMCs or a T cell subset sorted from them (not recorded which). This TCR was recovered from an adult woman who had mild COVID-19 (a few samples of this study predate the infection). The sample titles of this study are shuffled in the database, so cell type and time point are left out; the donor was told from shared clones. The sequence links TRBV12-3 or TRBV12-4 to TRBJ2-3; the D gene cannot be named for sure. The CDR3 protein sequence reads: CASSFNPGDTQYF. The DNA sequence is given as TGTGCCAGCAGTTTCAATCCGGGAGATACGCAGTATTTT.